This entry describes one T cell receptor (beta chain). Using immunoSEQ multiplex PCR, the repertoire was profiled, and TCRdb retains in-frame clones only, with some absent. The sample has roughly 56,000 clones, nearly 95% seen once. Trimming cost V 2 bases and J 3 bases, with 19 bases left between them. Germline values: CDR1 SGHVS, CDR2 FQNEAQ. The CDR3 has 18 residues. The sample is drawn from a study of technical replicates of blood from several donors. The sequencing sample was made of PBMCs. The receptor was isolated from a human donor in good health. Some clones in this sample may be carry-over from other donors' samples. The genes are TRBV7-8 and TRBJ2-2, with D perhaps TRBD2 (5 bases). In nucleotides, the CDR3 is TGTGCCAGCAGCTTATTCGGTTACGGCGGGTCAGACACCGGGGAGCTGTTTTTT. Its protein is CASSLFGYGGSDTGELFF.